Below, 4 T cell receptor beta chains from the same sample are listed, as sequenced in a study of OX40 agonist ivuxolimab in advanced cancers. TCRdb's table, derived via immunoSEQ multiplex PCR, lists solely in-frame clones and lacks some. The sample records 76,000 or so clones, about 82% being singletons. The sequencing used CD4+ or CD8+ T cells sorted from blood, collected in a trial of the OX40 agonist ivuxolimab. All receptors come from an adult with an advanced solid tumor such as melanoma, head and neck, liver or kidney cancer.

The chain joins TRBV5-4 to TRBJ2-5, with D possibly TRBD2 on 5 matching bases. The CDR3 has 13 amino acids. V was pared by 3 bases and J by 5 bases, with 11 bases between. Germline V gene data show CDR1 as SGHNT and CDR2 as YYREEE (reference sequence). The CDR3 DNA sequence: TGTGCCAGCAGCTCCCGGGGTGGGGAGACCCAGTACTTC. Its translation is CASSSRGGETQYF. Filled out from reference TRBV5-4 and TRBJ2-5, the complete variable domain reads ETGVTQSPTHLIKTRGQQVTLRCSSQSGHNTVSWYQQALGQGPQFIFQYYREEENGRGNFPPRFSGLQFPNYSSELNVNALELDDSALYLCASSSRGGETQYFGPGTRLLVL.

V and J are TRBV30 and TRBJ1-1; 7 bases are shared with TRBD1. This CDR3 has 12 residues. Germline V lookup: CDR1 GTSNPN, CDR2 SVGIG (reference sequence). V shed 2 bases, J shed 8 bases, and the junction held 5 bases outside the gene matches. CDR3 sequence (DNA): TGTGCCTGGAGTCCGCGGACAGGCGAAGCTTTCTTT. It is translated as CAWSPRTGEAFF.

This chain connects TRBV4-3 to TRBJ2-3, with 9 bases that match TRBD2. The CDR3 is made up of 13 amino acids. Germline CDR1 and CDR2: LGHNA and YSLEER. Trimming removed 6 bases from V and 5 bases from J; junction bases left unmatched: 3. The CDR3 sequence: CASRAGGGDTQYF. The CDR3 bases are TGCGCCAGCAGGGCGGGGGGGGGAGATACGCAGTATTTT.

The sample holds one count of this clone. The chain couples TRBV2 to TRBJ1-3; no reliable D call. The CDR3 loop spans 16 amino acids. Looked up from germline, CDR1 is SNHLY and CDR2 is FYNNEI. V lost 8 bases and J 0 bases, leaving 17 bases between the germline ends. The chain's CDR3 is CASPSGLPNSGNTIYF. The CDR3 nucleotides read TGTGCCAGCCCCTCCGGACTCCCCAACTCTGGAAACACCATATATTTT.